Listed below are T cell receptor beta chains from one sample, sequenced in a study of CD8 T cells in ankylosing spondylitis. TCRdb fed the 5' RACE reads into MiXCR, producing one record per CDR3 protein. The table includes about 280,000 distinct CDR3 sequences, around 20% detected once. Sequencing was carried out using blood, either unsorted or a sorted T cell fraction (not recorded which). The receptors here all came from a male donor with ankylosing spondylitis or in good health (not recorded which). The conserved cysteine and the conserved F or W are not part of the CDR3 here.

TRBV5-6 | ASSFGQTRNTIY
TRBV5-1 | ASSHGRVEETQY
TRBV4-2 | ASSQPRPGTRGEKLF
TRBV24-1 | ATSAVGNQPQH
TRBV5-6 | ASSLGGWGHVNTGELF
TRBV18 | ASSPTQTQETQY
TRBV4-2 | ASSQGRQGRTDTQY
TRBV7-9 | ASSLASGKTYNEQF
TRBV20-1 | SAGLTGTGELF
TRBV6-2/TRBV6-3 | ASGSISPLH
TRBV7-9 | ASREQAGTGELF
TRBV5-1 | ASSPKSGTGFTGELF
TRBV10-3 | ATIGTDTQY
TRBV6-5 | ASSYSNRGTGELF
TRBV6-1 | ASSPRDRGTGANVLT
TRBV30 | AWGSSFHEQF
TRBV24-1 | ATSAGQGSDNEQF
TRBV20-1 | SARIGEFSYNEQF
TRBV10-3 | ATVGRAAEQF